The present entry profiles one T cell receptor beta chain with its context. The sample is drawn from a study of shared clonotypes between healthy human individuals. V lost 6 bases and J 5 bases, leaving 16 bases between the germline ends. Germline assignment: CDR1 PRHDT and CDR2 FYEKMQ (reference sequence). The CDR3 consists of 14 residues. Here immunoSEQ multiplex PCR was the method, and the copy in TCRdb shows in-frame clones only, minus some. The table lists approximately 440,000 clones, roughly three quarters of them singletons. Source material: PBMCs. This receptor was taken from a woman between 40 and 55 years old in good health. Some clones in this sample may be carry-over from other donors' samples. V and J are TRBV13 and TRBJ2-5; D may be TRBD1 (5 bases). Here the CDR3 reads CASRDGASWETQYF. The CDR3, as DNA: TGTGCCAGCAGGGATGGGGCCTCTTGGGAGACCCAGTACTTC.